The 24 T cell receptor beta chains listed next were all sequenced from one sample in a study of blood T cell repertoires in COVID-19. The assay was immunoSEQ multiplex PCR, and TCRdb's table has in-frame clones only and misses some. There are about 89,000 clones in the sample; about 78% occur only once, and roughly an eighth lies in the top ten. The specimen sequenced was peripheral blood. All receptors derive from a woman of 80 years or more with acute or convalescent COVID-19.

The CDR3 DNA reads as TGTGCCAGCAGCCACGACAGGGAACCCTTGTACGCTGAAGCTTTCTTT. As protein: CASSHDREPLYAEAFF. The chain employs TRBV6-2 or TRBV6-3 and TRBJ1-1; 7 nucleotides align to TRBD1. Unmatched junction bases numbered 16, after V lost 6 bases and J lost 6 bases. CDR1 and CDR2 (germline): MNHEY, SVGEGT. The CDR3 totals 16 residues.

This chain uses TRBV15 with TRBJ2-7; 10 positions agree with TRBD1. Germline loops: CDR1 LNHNV, CDR2 YYDKDF (reference sequence). V was clipped by 3 bases and J by 3 bases; unmatched bases: 2. The CDR3 contains 14 residues. CDR3 loop: CATSRTGGSYEQYF. The DNA of the CDR3 is TGTGCCACCAGCAGGACAGGGGGCAGCTACGAGCAGTACTTC. Full variable domain (missing parts from reference TRBV15 and TRBJ2-7): DAMVIQNPRYQVTQFGKPVTLSCSQTLNHNVMYWYQQKSSQAPKLLFHYYDKDFNNEADTPDNFQSRRPNTSFCFLDIRSPGLGDTAMYLCATSRTGGSYEQYFGPGTRLTVT.

This clone was observed once. The chain recombines TRBV18 with TRBJ1-5; a weak D match, TRBD1 (6 bases). The length of the CDR3 is 14 residues. The V gene lost 0 bases and the J gene lost 8 bases, with 11 bases spanning the gap. Germline CDR1 and CDR2: KGHSH and LQKENI. CDR3 in amino acids: CASSPPTGTKPQHF. CDR3 sequence (DNA): TGTGCCAGCTCACCACCTACAGGGACCAAGCCCCAGCATTTT.

This rearrangement joins TRBV5-8 to TRBJ2-7; no clear D gene. Trimming stripped 6 bases from V and 3 bases from J, with 16 bases between. CDR3 length: 14 amino acids. The germline V gene encodes CDR1 SGHTS and CDR2 YDEGEE. As DNA, the CDR3 is TGTGCCAGCACCCTAGTCGGATTAAACTACGAGCAGTACTTC. Its protein is CASTLVGLNYEQYF.

Turning to this clone: At the DNA level, this CDR3 is encoded by other sequences in the same sample as well. This chain joins TRBV24-1 and TRBJ1-5, with 9 bases matching TRBD1. The CDR3 spans 15 residues. The trim removed 4 bases at V and 6 bases at J, leaving 6 bases unmatched. The germline V gene has CDR1 KGHDR and CDR2 SFDVKD. The DNA of the CDR3 is TGTGCCACCAGTGACCCCAGACAGGGGGGTCAGCCCCAGCATTTT. Translation: CATSDPRQGGQPQHF.

This sequence joins TRBV7-9 and TRBJ1-1, with 7 bases matching TRBD1. The CDR3 contains 12 residues. Germline CDR1 is SEHNR and CDR2 is FQNEAQ (reference sequence). V lost 3 bases, J lost 10 bases, and 5 bases stayed unmatched. CDR3 coding DNA: TGTGCCAGCAGCTTCCCCTCAGGGGGAGCTTTCTTT. Amino acids: CASSFPSGGAFF.

This sequence joins TRBV19 and TRBJ1-1, with D unresolved. This CDR3 spans 13 amino acids. The ends were cut back, 10 bases at V and 0 bases at J, with 12 bases in the middle. In germline, CDR1 is LNHDA, CDR2 SQIVND (reference sequence). CDR3 DNA: TGTGCCACCACCCCACAGATGAACACTGAAGCTTTCTTT. This sequence encodes CATTPQMNTEAFF.

The rearrangement links TRBV27 to TRBJ2-7, with D perhaps TRBD2 (6 bases). Trimming left V 8 bases short and J 4 bases short, with 6 bases between. CDR1 is MNHEY, CDR2 SMNVEV, per germline (reference sequence). The CDR3 length is 10 residues. The CDR3 nucleotides are TGTGCCAGCGGGAGGTACGAGCAGTACTTC. Its protein is CASGRYEQYF.

The V and J genes are TRBV10-3 and TRBJ1-1, with a possible D match to TRBD1 (6 bases). The germline V gene encodes CDR1 ENHRY and CDR2 SYGVKD. The V end was cut by 6 bases, the J end by 5 bases, with 16 bases between. The CDR3 consists of 14 residues. CDR3 sequence reads: CAISEGKRGTEAFF. DNA of the CDR3: TGTGCCATCAGCGAAGGTAAAAGGGGGACTGAAGCTTTCTTT.

The chain employs TRBV28 and TRBJ1-2; a possible D gene is TRBD1 (6 bases). Germline CDR1 and CDR2: MDHEN and SYDVKM. This CDR3 is built from 15 residues. Trimming removed 4 bases at V and 0 bases at J, with 12 bases between. CDR3 in DNA: TGTGCCAGCAGTTCTGGACAGACCACTAACTATGGCTACACCTTC. Protein product: CASSSGQTTNYGYTF.

The chain recombines TRBV19 with TRBJ1-5; perhaps TRBD1 as D (6 bases). Germline V lookup: CDR1 LNHDA, CDR2 SQIVND (reference sequence). V was shortened by 3 bases and J by 5 bases, with 14 bases between the two germline ends. The CDR3 runs 15 residues. The CDR3 nucleotides read TGTGCCAGTAGTATGCAGGGGTTTTGGGATCAGCCCCAGCATTTT. It specifies CASSMQGFWDQPQHF.

The rearrangement links TRBV4-2 to TRBJ1-1; D may be TRBD1 (6 bases). CDR3 length: 12 amino acids. CDR1 is LGHNA, CDR2 YNFKEQ, per germline. Trimming cost V 1 base and J 10 bases, with 10 bases left between them. The CDR3 coding sequence is TGTGCCAGCAGCCAAGCACAGGGTGGAGCTTTCTTT. Amino acids: CASSQAQGGAFF.

This clone appeared a single time. CDR3 in amino acids: CASSQPGQGFSPQHF. CDR3 coding DNA: TGTGCCAGCAGCCAACCGGGACAGGGTTTTTCGCCCCAGCATTTT. The chain employs TRBV28 and TRBJ1-5, with TRBD1 matching over 9 bases. The CDR3 has 15 amino acids. The V gene end was trimmed by 6 bases and the J gene end by 9 bases; junction bases not matched to a gene: 12. Germline lookup yields CDR1 MDHEN and CDR2 SYDVKM.

This clone was detected only once. V usage is TRBV7-9 and J usage is TRBJ1-3, with 7 positions matching TRBD1. CDR1 is SEHNR, CDR2 FQNEAQ, per germline (reference sequence). V lost 5 bases and J lost 7; bases outside the gene matches: 5. This CDR3 spans 13 amino acids. For the CDR3, the DNA is TGTGCCAGCAGCCAGACAGGGAGGAACACCATATATTTT. Translation gives CASSQTGRNTIYF. The whole variable domain, filled in from reference TRBV7-9 and TRBJ1-3, reads DTGVSQNPRHKITKRGQNVTFRCDPISEHNRLYWYRQTLGQGPEFLTYFQNEAQLEKSRLLSDRFSAERPKGSFSTLEIQRTEQGDSAMYLCASSQTGRNTIYFGEGSWLTVV.

This clone was seen just once. The chain joins TRBV30 to TRBJ1-1; D not resolved. V was clipped by 5 bases and J by 7 bases, with 11 bases between them. Germline loops: CDR1 GTSNPN, CDR2 SVGIG (reference sequence). The length of the CDR3 is 11 residues. This CDR3 reads CAWGQGGEAFF. The CDR3 DNA is TGTGCCTGGGGCCAAGGCGGTGAAGCTTTCTTT.

The count of this clone is one. This sequence joins TRBV4-1 and TRBJ2-1; 9 bases line up with TRBD2. This CDR3 region has 17 residues. Trimming removed 4 bases from V and 7 bases from J; junction bases left unmatched: 14. Per the germline V gene, CDR1 is MGHRA and CDR2 is YSYEKL. CDR3 loop: CASSPLGGGASGNEQFF. The CDR3 DNA reads TGCGCCAGCAGCCCCCTCGGCGGGGGGGCCTCTGGGAATGAGCAGTTCTTC.

The rearrangement uses TRBV25-1 and TRBJ2-2; D is possibly TRBD2 (5 bases). This CDR3 has 14 residues. Germline loops: CDR1 MGHDK, CDR2 SYGVNS. V lost 7 bases and J 2 bases, leaving 11 bases between the germline ends. The CDR3 DNA sequence: TGTGCCAGCACCCCTGGAGGTAACACCGGGGAGCTGTTTTTT. It is translated as CASTPGGNTGELFF.

The rearrangement links TRBV15 to TRBJ2-2; weak D call: TRBD1 (5 bases). Trimming pared 0 bases from V and 0 bases from J, leaving 8 bases between. The germline gives CDR1 LNHNV, CDR2 YYDKDF (reference sequence). CDR3 length equals 16 residues. The CDR3 DNA is TGTGCCACCAGCAGAGATGCAGGGACGAACACCGGGGAGCTGTTTTTT. Translation gives CATSRDAGTNTGELFF.

In nucleotides, the CDR3 is TGTGCCAGCAGTGAAGCGTGGGACTTAGAGACCCAGTACTTC. Its translation is CASSEAWDLETQYF. The V gene is TRBV6-1, the J gene TRBJ2-5; D perhaps matches TRBD2 (6 bases). Germline values: CDR1 MNHNS, CDR2 SASEGT. The CDR3 consists of 14 residues. Trimming removed 0 bases from V and 4 bases from J, with 9 bases in between.

CDR3 loop: CASRQMNTEAFF. The CDR3 region has the DNA TGTGCCAGTAGACAGATGAACACTGAAGCTTTCTTT. The genes are TRBV2 and TRBJ1-1; a possible D gene is TRBD1 (5 bases). In germline, CDR1 is SNHLY, CDR2 FYNNEI. The CDR3 is 12 residues long. Trimming took off 9 bases at V and 0 bases at J, with 8 bases between the two ends.

The chain is built from TRBV4-3 and TRBJ1-2; 7 nucleotides align to TRBD1. The germline gives CDR1 LGHNA, CDR2 YSLEER. Germline trimming cut 4 bases from V and 4 bases from J; bases unmatched to any gene: 9. The CDR3 consists of 15 residues. The CDR3 nucleotides read TGCGCCAGCAGCCGAGACAGGGAGCGGGGCTATGGCTACACCTTC. It specifies CASSRDRERGYGYTF.

The chain combines TRBV6-5 with TRBJ1-2, with TRBD1 identical over 7 bases. V dropped 6 bases and J dropped 3; count of bases not matched to a gene: 7. The CDR3 is 14 amino acids. Germline V gene data show CDR1 as MNHEY and CDR2 as SVGAGI. In DNA form, the CDR3 reads TGTGCCAGCAGACGACAGGGATTCGACTATGGCTACACCTTC. Translated, it gives CASRRQGFDYGYTF.

The rearrangement uses TRBV28 and TRBJ1-5; D is undetermined. V lost 3 bases to trimming and J lost 3 bases, with 12 bases between them. Per germline, CDR1 MDHEN and CDR2 SYDVKM. This CDR3 is built from 15 residues. The DNA for the CDR3 is TGTGCCAGCAGTTTCGGGTGCAGCAACAATCAGCCCCAGCATTTT. Residues: CASSFGCSNNQPQHF.

The V call is TRBV29-1, the J call TRBJ1-1, with D tentatively TRBD1 (5 bases). The CDR3 runs to 13 residues. Germline V gene sequence: CDR1 SQVTM, CDR2 ANQGSEA. Trimming removed 2 bases from V and 7 bases from J, with 14 bases in between. The DNA for the CDR3 is TGCAGCGTTGAAAGGGGCTGGGGTGGTGAAGCTTTCTTT. Protein: CSVERGWGGEAFF.